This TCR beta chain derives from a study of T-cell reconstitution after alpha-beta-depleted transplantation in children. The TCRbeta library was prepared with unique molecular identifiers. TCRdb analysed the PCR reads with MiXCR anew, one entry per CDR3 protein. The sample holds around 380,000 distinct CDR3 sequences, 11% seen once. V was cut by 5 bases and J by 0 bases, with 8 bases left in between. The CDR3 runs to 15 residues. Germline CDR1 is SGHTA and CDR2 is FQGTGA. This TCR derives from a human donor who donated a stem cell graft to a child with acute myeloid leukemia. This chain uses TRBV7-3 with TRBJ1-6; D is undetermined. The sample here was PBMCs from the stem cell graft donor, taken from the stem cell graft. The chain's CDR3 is CASSIGSSYNSPLHF. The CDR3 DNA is TGTGCCAGCAGCATAGGGAGCTCCTATAATTCACCCCTCCACTTT.